The 21 T cell receptor beta chains reported below all come from one sample, sequenced in a study of siplizumab effects on memory and regulatory T cells. The data were produced by immunoSEQ multiplex PCR, yet TCRdb's version contains in-frame clones alone and is incomplete. Counted here are 70,000 or so clones, about 90% occurring once; the ten biggest clones make up roughly 28%. The specimen was CD8+ T cells sorted from blood. All receptors come from a human donor in good health.

The chain uses TRBV20-1 and TRBJ2-7, with D tentatively TRBD2 (6 bases). The V gene's germline CDR1 is DFQATT and CDR2 SNEGSKA (reference sequence). There are 10 residues in the CDR3. Trimming pared 5 bases from V and 6 bases from J, leaving 8 bases between. The CDR3 loop reads CSAHGGEQYF. CDR3 in DNA: TGCAGTGCTCACGGGGGCGAGCAGTACTTC.

V is TRBV7-9 and J is TRBJ1-4; 11 bases line up with TRBD1. The CDR3 length is 15 residues. Unmatched junction bases numbered 13, after V lost 4 bases and J lost 15 bases. The germline V gene encodes CDR1 SEHNR and CDR2 FQNEAQ (reference sequence). CDR3 in amino acids: CASSSGQGAGAGVFF. The CDR3 DNA follows: TGTGCCAGCAGCTCAGGACAGGGGGCGGGCGCCGGGGTGTTTTTT. Using reference TRBV7-9 and TRBJ1-4 for the parts outside the CDR3, the full variable domain is DTGVSQNPRHKITKRGQNVTFRCDPISEHNRLYWYRQTLGQGPEFLTYFQNEAQLEKSRLLSDRFSAERPKGSFSTLEIQRTEQGDSAMYLCASSSGQGAGAGVFFGSGTQLSVL.

This clone was picked up one time. The V gene is TRBV11-3, the J gene TRBJ2-3; TRBD2 might be the D (7 bases). The CDR3 sequence is 13 residues long. Trimming left V 8 bases short and J 7 bases short, with 16 bases between. Germline-derived CDR1 and CDR2 are SGHNT and YENEEA. CDR3 sequence: CASSGGAGNTQYF. The CDR3 DNA reads as TGTGCCAGCTCTGGGGGGGCCGGGAATACGCAGTATTTT. Using reference TRBV11-3 and TRBJ2-3 for the parts outside the CDR3, the full variable domain is EAGVVQSPRYKIIEKKQPVAFWCNPISGHNTLYWYLQNLGQGPELLIRYENEEAVDDSQLPKDRFSAERLKGVDSTLKIQPAELGDSAVYLCASSGGAGNTQYFGPGTRLTVL.

The J gene is TRBJ2-5, the V gene TRBV7-8; D unclear. Near its end, the DNA agrees better with TRBJ2-7, so the J call may be wrong. This CDR3 is 12 amino acids long. CDR1 and CDR2 (germline): SGHVS, FQNEAQ. Here the CDR3 reads CASSLVPYEQYF. In nucleotides, the CDR3 is TGTGCCAGCAGCTTGGTACCTTACGAGCAGTACTTC.

The rearrangement uses TRBV5-6 and TRBJ1-4; tentatively, D is TRBD1 (5 bases). The CDR3 consists of 13 residues. Germline loops: CDR1 SGHDT, CDR2 YYEEEE. V shed 1 base and J shed 7 bases, with 8 bases lying between them. For the CDR3, the DNA is TGTGCCAGCAGCTTGTGGGGGGTTGAAAAACTGTTTTTT. It yields the protein CASSLWGVEKLFF.

The chain recombines TRBV9 with TRBJ2-1; a possible D gene is TRBD2 (5 bases). The CDR3 spans 15 residues. Deletions cut 4 bases from V and 0 bases from J, with 11 bases between. Germline CDR1 and CDR2: SGDLS and YYNGEE. The CDR3 here is CASSTPGSSYNEQFF. The CDR3 DNA follows: TGTGCCAGCAGCACCCCGGGGAGCTCCTACAATGAGCAGTTCTTC.

Remarks on this clone: At one end the junction does not follow the germline gene, possibly because of a read error. The chain links TRBV7-7 to TRBJ2-5, with D possibly being TRBD2 (5 bases). Germline V gives CDR1 SSHAT, CDR2 FNYEAQ (reference sequence). The CDR3 extends over 18 amino acids. The CDR3 sequence: CASSLALEKPWGQETQYF. For the CDR3, the DNA is TGTGCTAGCAGCTTAGCGCTAGAGAAACCATGGGGCCAAGAGACCCAGTACTTC. Complete variable domain (other parts from reference TRBV7-7 and TRBJ2-5): GAGVSQSPRYKVTKRGQDVTLRCDPISSHATLYWYQQALGQGPEFLTYFNYEAQPDKSGLPSDRFSAERPEGSISTLTIQRTEQRDSAMYRCASSLALEKPWGQETQYFGPGTRLLVL.

The rearrangement uses TRBV5-1 and TRBJ2-7; 8 bases agree with TRBD2. Germline V lookup: CDR1 SGHRS, CDR2 YFSETQ. V dropped 2 bases and J dropped 3; count of bases not matched to a gene: 4. This CDR3 comprises 14 residues. This chain's CDR3 is CASSLTGGFYEQYF. The CDR3 DNA reads as TGCGCCAGCAGCTTAACGGGAGGGTTCTACGAGCAGTACTTC. Looking up the rest from reference TRBV5-1 and TRBJ2-7 gives the full variable domain: KAGVTQTPRYLIKTRGQQVTLSCSPISGHRSVSWYQQTPGQGLQFLFEYFSETQRNKGNFPGRFSGRQFSNSRSEMNVSTLELGDSALYLCASSLTGGFYEQYFGPGTRLTVT.

V gene TRBV7-8 combines with J gene TRBJ2-5; D ambiguous. V lost 6 bases and J 4 bases, leaving 12 bases between the germline ends. CDR3 size: 13 residues. Germline assignment: CDR1 SGHVS and CDR2 FQNEAQ. Here the CDR3 reads CASRVPATETQYF. CDR3 sequence (DNA): TGTGCCAGCAGAGTCCCGGCGACAGAGACCCAGTACTTC.

The rearrangement uses TRBV2 and TRBJ2-1, with 11 nucleotides matching TRBD2. The CDR3 is 19 residues long. The V gene's germline CDR1 is SNHLY and CDR2 FYNNEI. J gave up 0 bases and V 4 bases, and 11 bases lay outside the gene matches. DNA of the CDR3: TGTGCCAGCAGTGGCCTTTTGACTAGCGGGAAGAGCTCCTACAATGAGCAGTTCTTC. Translation: CASSGLLTSGKSSYNEQFF.

The chain combines TRBV2 with TRBJ2-7; the D gene is possibly TRBD1 (6 bases). The CDR3 loop spans 12 amino acids. Germline V gene data show CDR1 as SNHLY and CDR2 as FYNNEI. V lost 5 bases to trimming and J lost 6 bases, with 11 bases between them. The CDR3 DNA follows: TGTGCCAGCAGTTCAGGGGTGGGCGAGCAGTACTTC. This translates into CASSSGVGEQYF. Drawing the rest from reference TRBV2 and TRBJ2-7, the complete variable domain is EPEVTQTPSHQVTQMGQEVILRCVPISNHLYFYWYRQILGQKVEFLVSFYNNEISEKSEIFDDQFSVERPDGSNFTLKIRSTKLEDSAMYFCASSSGVGEQYFGPGTRLTVT.

The rearrangement links TRBV19 to TRBJ2-1; D might be TRBD2 (6 bases). The CDR3 consists of 13 residues. V shed 4 bases and J shed 7 bases, with 11 bases lying between them. Germline-derived CDR1 and CDR2 are LNHDA and SQIVND (reference sequence). CDR3 region: CASSTGLTNEQFF. CDR3 in DNA: TGTGCCAGTAGTACCGGACTAACTAATGAGCAGTTCTTC.

This sequence joins TRBV19 and TRBJ1-5, with D tentatively TRBD1 (6 bases). Between the trimmed V and J ends, which lost 8 bases and 4 bases, there was a span of 12 bases. This CDR3 contains 13 residues. Germline V CDR1 and CDR2: LNHDA, SQIVND (reference sequence). The CDR3 region has the DNA TGTGCCAGTGCCAGGGGAACAAATCAGCCCCAGCATTTT. It encodes CASARGTNQPQHF.

This sequence joins TRBV27 and TRBJ1-5; D is possibly TRBD1 (5 bases). V was clipped by 4 bases and J by 3 bases, with 10 bases between them. CDR1 and CDR2 from the germline V gene are MNHEY and SMNVEV (reference sequence). There are 14 residues in the CDR3. The CDR3 loop reads CASSYQGDNQPQHF. DNA for the CDR3: TGTGCCAGCAGTTATCAGGGAGACAATCAGCCCCAGCATTTT.

The rearrangement uses TRBV6-5 and TRBJ2-1; 9 bases map to TRBD2. Germline CDR1 is MNHEY and CDR2 is SVGAGI. The CDR3 runs 14 residues. With 0 bases clipped from V and 9 bases from J, the junction kept 3 bases outside the gene matches. The CDR3 DNA reads as TGTGCCAGCAGTTACTCGGCGGGAGGGCCTGAGCAGTTCTTC. This gives the protein CASSYSAGGPEQFF.

The rearrangement links TRBV6-5 to TRBJ2-3; D might be TRBD1 (6 bases). V was trimmed by 6 bases and J by 1 base, leaving 14 bases between them. The germline V gene has CDR1 MNHEY and CDR2 SVGAGI. The CDR3 sequence is 15 residues long. In nucleotides, the CDR3 is TGTGCCAGCAGCTACCTATCAGGGGGCACAGATACGCAGTATTTT. Protein: CASSYLSGGTDTQYF.

CDR3 DNA: TGTGCCAGCAGCTTTAGGGAGGCCAGCGCACGTGATGAGCAGTTCTTC. It translates to CASSFREASARDEQFF. This chain uses TRBV5-8 with TRBJ2-1, with D maybe TRBD2 (6 bases). The CDR3 covers 16 residues. The ends were cut back, 2 bases at V and 8 bases at J, with 20 bases in the middle. The germline gives CDR1 SGHTS, CDR2 YDEGEE.

V gene TRBV27 combines with J gene TRBJ2-5; weak D call: TRBD2 (7 bases). This CDR3 has 15 residues. Looked up from germline, CDR1 is MNHEY and CDR2 is SMNVEV (reference sequence). V gave up 2 bases and J gave up 4 bases, with 14 bases separating them. The CDR3 region is CASSLGGGAPETQYF. The CDR3 DNA reads as TGTGCCAGCAGTTTAGGAGGGGGGGCCCCAGAGACCCAGTACTTC.

The chain combines TRBV19 with TRBJ2-7; weak D call: TRBD2 (6 bases). Per germline, CDR1 LNHDA and CDR2 SQIVND (reference sequence). This CDR3 has 15 residues. Trimming shortened V by 1 base and J by 0 bases, and 10 bases separated the two germline ends. In nucleotides, the CDR3 is TGTGCCAGTAGTATAGTCCCCGGGGGCTCCTACGAGCAGTACTTC. Translating it yields CASSIVPGGSYEQYF.

This sequence joins TRBV5-1 and TRBJ1-2; D possibly corresponds to TRBD1 (5 bases). The CDR3 runs 13 residues. In germline, CDR1 is SGHRS, CDR2 YFSETQ. Deletions cut 10 bases from V and 4 bases from J, with 17 bases between. The CDR3 is CADRDPGGYGYTF. The CDR3 bases are TGCGCCGACCGGGACCCAGGCGGCTATGGCTACACCTTC.

The chain combines TRBV6-5 with TRBJ1-1, with D possibly TRBD1 on 6 matching bases. From germline, CDR1 is MNHEY and CDR2 SVGAGI. CDR3 size: 14 residues. V dropped 2 bases and J dropped 0 bases, with 7 bases sitting between them. The CDR3 bases are TGTGCCAGCAGTTACGGGACACTGAACACTGAAGCTTTCTTT. It specifies CASSYGTLNTEAFF.